The 14 T cell receptor beta chains in this list originate from one sample, sequenced in a study of graft-versus-host responses after intestinal transplantation. TCRdb's table, derived via immunoSEQ multiplex PCR, lists solely in-frame clones and lacks some. This sample yields more than 60,000 clones, of which about 90% are seen a single time; roughly 1.3% belongs to the top ten. These TCRs' antigens remain unknown. Material: unstimulated CD8+ T cells sorted from spleen or lymph node cells, obtained before intestinal transplant. These receptor sequences come from a human donor who received an intestinal transplant.

The chain combines TRBV15 with TRBJ2-2; TRBD2 might be the D (6 bases). CDR3 size: 16 residues. Between the trimmed V and J ends, which lost 1 base and 1 base, there was a span of 10 bases. Germline assignment: CDR1 LNHNV and CDR2 YYDKDF (reference sequence). The CDR3 region has the DNA TGTGCCACCAGCAGAGGGGGGGAGTTGAACACCGGGGAGCTGTTTTTT. Its translation: CATSRGGELNTGELFF.

The chain is built from TRBV6-5 and TRBJ2-7; no firm D call. Germline V gene data show CDR1 as MNHEY and CDR2 as SVGAGI. The CDR3 length is 13 residues. The ends were cut back, 3 bases at V and 2 bases at J, with 8 bases in the middle. CDR3 loop: CASSYRRAYEQYF. DNA of the CDR3: TGTGCCAGCAGTTATCGTCGGGCCTACGAGCAGTACTTC.

Regarding this clone: Germline and junction disagree at one end, which may indicate a read error. Other DNA sequences of this sample code for an identical CDR3. The chain couples TRBV5-4 to TRBJ2-7, with D possibly being TRBD2 (5 bases). Germline-derived CDR1 and CDR2 are SGHNT and YYREEE (reference sequence). CDR3 length: 16 residues. The CDR3 reads CASSLDGGSGSYEQYF. The CDR3 DNA sequence: TGTGCCAGCAGCTTGGATGGCGGGTCAGGCTCCTACGAGCAATACTTC.

This sequence joins TRBV13 and TRBJ1-2; 8 nucleotides agree with TRBD1. CDR1 is PRHDT, CDR2 FYEKMQ, per germline (reference sequence). The CDR3 loop spans 13 amino acids. With 5 bases clipped from V and 5 bases from J, the junction kept 4 bases outside the gene matches. CDR3 nucleotides: TGTGCCAGCAGCCTACAGGGGGATTATGGCTACACCTTC. As protein: CASSLQGDYGYTF.

This clone has just one count. This chain uses TRBV13 with TRBJ2-1, with 7 positions matching TRBD2. The CDR3 has 15 amino acids. Germline V CDR1 and CDR2: PRHDT, FYEKMQ (reference sequence). V shed 2 bases and J 8 bases; nucleotides not matched to a gene: 9. This CDR3 reads CASSLYGTKSDEQFF. CDR3 DNA sequence: TGTGCCAGCAGCTTATACGGGACTAAGTCGGATGAGCAGTTCTTC.

J is TRBJ2-1 and V is TRBV13; a possible D gene is TRBD2 (5 bases). The V gene lost 7 bases and the J gene lost 6 bases, with 25 bases spanning the gap. Germline CDR1 is PRHDT and CDR2 is FYEKMQ (reference sequence). This CDR3 is 17 amino acids long. The CDR3 DNA is TGTGCCAGCACCATTTTCCCTGCGGAGGTTGTCGGCAATGAGCAGTTCTTC. Its protein product is CASTIFPAEVVGNEQFF.

Here the CDR3 reads CASSVVGGSYSYEQYF. The CDR3 DNA reads TGTGCCAGCAGTGTTGTCGGGGGGTCCTACTCCTACGAGCAGTACTTC. The chain joins TRBV7-9 to TRBJ2-7, with 7 bases that match TRBD2. The germline V gene encodes CDR1 SEHNR and CDR2 FQNEAQ (reference sequence). The ends lost 6 bases at V and 0 bases at J; junction bases unmatched: 11. The CDR3 has 16 residues.

This chain links TRBV7-6 with TRBJ1-2, with TRBD1 matching over 8 bases. CDR1 is SGHVS and CDR2 is FNYEAQ in the germline V gene. The CDR3 is made up of 14 amino acids. J gave up 7 bases and V 1 base, and 5 bases lay outside the gene matches. In DNA form, the CDR3 reads TGTGCCAGCAGCTTAGGTCAGGGGGCCGGTGGCTACACCTTC. This codes for CASSLGQGAGGYTF.

The J gene is TRBJ1-2, the V gene TRBV7-8; perhaps TRBD1 as D (5 bases). Germline V gene data show CDR1 as SGHVS and CDR2 as FQNEAQ. CDR3 length: 11 amino acids. V lost 5 bases and J lost 8, with 9 bases in between. CDR3 DNA sequence: TGTGCCAGCAGCCTCACAGGCGGCTACACCTTC. Its protein product is CASSLTGGYTF.

The V and J genes are TRBV2 and TRBJ1-4; 7 bases line up with TRBD1. Germline CDR1 is SNHLY and CDR2 is FYNNEI. The CDR3 totals 15 residues. Trimming at V came to 6 bases and at J to 2 bases, leaving 6 bases not matched to a gene. The CDR3, as DNA: TGTGCCAGCAGCGACAGGGCTGGGACTAATGAAAAACTGTTTTTT. It codes for CASSDRAGTNEKLFF.

The rearrangement uses TRBV4-2 and TRBJ1-2; a possible D gene is TRBD1 (6 bases). The V gene's germline CDR1 is LGHNA and CDR2 YNFKEQ. The CDR3 runs 15 residues. V was clipped by 5 bases and J by 2 bases, with 15 bases between them. The CDR3 DNA sequence: TGTGCCAGCAGCTCCTACCGGGACACGAACTATGGCTACACCTTC. Protein: CASSSYRDTNYGYTF.

The chain uses TRBV20-1 and TRBJ2-3; D not certain. The CDR3 extends over 11 amino acids. Trimming left V 3 bases short and J 5 bases short, with 6 bases between. Per germline, CDR1 DFQATT and CDR2 SNEGSKA (reference sequence). The CDR3 sequence: CSASFQDTQYF. The DNA for the CDR3 is TGCAGTGCTAGTTTCCAAGATACGCAGTATTTT.

The V and J genes are TRBV10-2 and TRBJ1-2, with no clear D. Germline assignment: CDR1 WSHSY and CDR2 SAAADI. The CDR3 runs 12 residues. Trimming shortened V by 8 bases and J by 7 bases, and 14 bases separated the two germline ends. CDR3 DNA sequence: TGCGCCAGCTCCCCCCCAGTAGCTGGCTACACCTTC. Translation: CASSPPVAGYTF.

This rearrangement joins TRBV9 to TRBJ2-1; TRBD1 is a possible D gene (5 bases). This CDR3 has 15 residues. Germline loops: CDR1 SGDLS, CDR2 YYNGEE. V was pared by 0 bases and J by 4 bases, with 11 bases between. The CDR3 reads CASSVVKGPYNEQFF. The DNA for the CDR3 is TGTGCCAGCAGCGTAGTCAAGGGGCCTTACAATGAGCAGTTCTTC. Together with reference TRBV9 and TRBJ2-1, the CDR3 gives the full variable domain: DSGVTQTPKHLITATGQRVTLRCSPRSGDLSVYWYQQSLDQGLQFLIQYYNGEERAKGNILERFSAQQFPDLHSELNLSSLELGDSALYFCASSVVKGPYNEQFFGPGTRLTVL.